The 18 T cell receptor beta chains below were found in one sample sequenced in a study of tumor-infiltrating lymphocytes in primary liver carcinoma (dated by TCRdb to about 2017). Without any cell sorting, total RNA and DNA were co-extracted from around 18-30 mg of bulk tissue using the AllPrep DNA/RNA mini kit. The run used an Illumina HiSeq 2500. Starting from roughly 500 ng total RNA, TCRbeta-specific cDNA was produced by reverse transcription with a constant-region primer and ProtoScript II reverse transcriptase. Three nested multiplex PCR rounds, following a slightly modified ARM-PCR procedure, were used to build the TCRbeta libraries. The first two PCR rounds used multiplex TRBV1-TRBV30 forward primers with a Cbeta reverse primer, each for roughly 10 cycles. TCRdb cleaned the public reads at Q25 with fastp, built clones with MiXCR and kept in-frame beta chains. Each entry merges the rows of one CDR3 protein and shows their most common DNA and genes. The sample has about 50,000 distinct CDR3 sequences on record, around 77% of them singletons. The ten largest clones represent roughly a quarter of the sample.

Sequencing was performed on liver tumor tissue from sampling region 5. The intended sense of this specimen's cell subset or site label: tumor region T5, tumor centre. The source of these receptors is a middle-aged man with primary liver carcinoma and hepatitis B virus infection.

There are a few counts of this clonotype. This may stem from a read error, because a much larger clone lies one nucleotide away. The chain carries TRBV7-3 and TRBJ2-1; the match to TRBD2 covers 12 bases. Per the germline V gene, CDR1 is SGHTA and CDR2 is FQGTGA. This CDR3 spans 20 amino acids. The CDR3 DNA sequence: TGTGCCAGCTGCTTAACTAGCGGTCTAGCGGGAGGGCCGGGCCACAATGAGCAGTTCTTC. Its translation: CASCLTSGLAGGPGHNEQFF.

This clonotype occurred once. As the CDR3 is not closed by the conserved phenylalanine or tryptophan, this likely results from a read error. V is TRBV11-1 and J is TRBJ2-7; 9 nucleotides agree with TRBD2. The CDR3 has 15 amino acids. Germline V gene sequence: CDR1 SGHAT, CDR2 FQDESV (reference sequence). CDR3 in amino acids: CASSNSGRNTYKQYS. Written as DNA, the CDR3 is TGTGCCAGCAGTAATAGCGGGAGAAATACCTACAAGCAGTACTCC.

A word on this clonotype: At one boundary the junction diverges from the germline segment, which might be a read error. V gene TRBV11-2 combines with J gene TRBJ2-6; D assignment may be TRBD1 or TRBD2 (6 bases each). The CDR3 runs 21 residues. Germline CDR1 is SGHAT and CDR2 is FQNNGV. Here the CDR3 DNA reads TGTGCCAGCAGCGTGGGGGGAGACAGGTGCATTTCCCTCTCTGAGGCCAACGTCCTGACTTTC. Translated, it gives CASSVGGDRCISLSEANVLTF.

Notes on this clonotype: At one boundary the junction diverges from the germline segment, which might be a read error. V is TRBV11-1 and J is TRBJ2-1, with D perhaps being TRBD1 or TRBD2 (5 bases each). The CDR3 sequence is 15 residues long. From germline, CDR1 is SGHAT and CDR2 FQDESV (reference sequence). Here the CDR3 DNA reads TGTACCACCAGCTTCCAGGGACCGCTGGACAATGGGCAGTTCTTC. This encodes CTTSFQGPLDNGQFF.

About this clonotype: One end of the junction varies from germline; a read error may be responsible. The chain uses TRBV13 and TRBJ2-5; possibly TRBD2 for D (6 bases). In germline, CDR1 is PRHDT, CDR2 FYEKMQ (reference sequence). This CDR3 contains 13 residues. In nucleotides, the CDR3 is TGTCCCAGCGGGCCGAGGTGTTCGAAGACCCAGTACTTC. Translated: CPSGPRCSKTQYF.

Comment on this clonotype: At one end the junction does not follow the germline gene, possibly because of a read error. This rearrangement joins TRBV5-8 to TRBJ2-2, with a possible D match to TRBD2 (5 bases). Germline assignment: CDR1 SGHTS and CDR2 YDEGEE. The CDR3 sequence is 14 residues long. CDR3 bases: TGTGCCAGCAGCTCAGCCCCTAACACCGGGAAGCTGTTTTTT. Translation: CASSSAPNTGKLFF. Supplemented by reference TRBV5-8 and TRBJ2-2, the full variable domain reads EAGVTQSPTHLIKTRGQQATLRCSPISGHTSVYWYQQALGLGLQFLLWYDEGEERNRGNFPPRFSGRQFPNYSSELNVNALELEDSALYLCASSSAPNTGKLFFGEGSRLTVL.

Remarks on this clonotype: This likely comes from a read error, as the CDR3 has no conserved phenylalanine or tryptophan at its end. The rearrangement joins TRBV5-1 to TRBJ2-2, with TRBD1 as a possible D gene (6 bases). Trimming took 8 bases from V and 0 from J, leaving 14 bases between them. Germline V CDR1 and CDR2: SGHRS, YFSETQ. The CDR3 consists of 15 residues. CDR3 in amino acids: CASSNRVPNTGELFS. CDR3 nucleotide sequence: TGCGCCAGTAGCAACAGGGTCCCGAACACCGGGGAGCTGTTTTCT.

Concerning this clonotype: One base away lies a much larger clone, so this may be a sequencing read error. This chain joins TRBV7-9 and TRBJ2-7; 12 bases agree with TRBD2. V was pared by 7 bases and J by 5 bases, with 9 bases of the junction left unmatched. The CDR3 covers 15 residues. Germline V gives CDR1 SEHNR, CDR2 FQNEAQ (reference sequence). In DNA form, the CDR3 reads TGTGCCAGCAACTTCCCGACTAGCGGGAGTGACGAGCAGTACTTC. Its translation is CASNFPTSGSDEQYF.

The gene calls are TRBV19 and TRBJ2-7; D is unresolved. V was cut by 5 bases and J by 3 bases, with 17 bases left in between. The CDR3 consists of 15 residues. Germline V gene lookup returns CDR1 LNHDA and CDR2 SQIVND (reference sequence). CDR3 residues: CASSAQALECYEQYF. The CDR3 DNA reads TGTGCCAGTAGTGCGCAAGCCCTAGAATGCTACGAGCAGTACTTC.

Comment on this clonotype: No conserved phenylalanine or tryptophan is present at the end of the CDR3, so a read error is the likely explanation. The rearrangement uses TRBV6-2 or TRBV6-3 and TRBJ2-1; a weak D match, TRBD1 (5 bases). Per the germline V gene, CDR1 is MNHEY and CDR2 is SVGEGT. This CDR3 is built from 15 residues. The ends were cut back, 6 bases at V and 3 bases at J, with 15 bases in the middle. The CDR3 nucleotides read TGTGCCAGCAGCTTACCCGACAGAGGCTACAATGAGCAGTTCTAC. Protein product: CASSLPDRGYNEQFY.

As to this clonotype: Lacking the conserved final phenylalanine or tryptophan, this CDR3 likely reflects a read error. Here the CDR3 reads CASTVGYGDTEAFL. CDR3 sequence (DNA): TGTGCCAGCACCGTTGGCTACGGGGACACTGAAGCTTTCTTA. This chain links TRBV12-3 or TRBV12-4 with TRBJ1-1; D not resolved. The CDR3 extends over 14 amino acids. Trimming stripped 7 bases from V and 3 bases from J, with 15 bases between.

In regard to this clonotype: Being one base from a much bigger clone, this may be a read error. Because the CDR3 is missing its conserved closing phenylalanine or tryptophan, this is likely a read error. The DNA is left out, because the CDR3 cannot be placed on it with certainty; the CDR3 is given as TCRdb lists it. This rearrangement joins TRBV5-4 to TRBJ2-3. CDR1 SGHNT and CDR2 YYREEE come from the germline V gene (reference sequence). The CDR3 spans 14 residues, counting both ends. CDR3 protein: CASSLGQITDTPYS.

In the case of this clonotype: The junction does not match germline at one end; this may be a read error. This chain connects TRBV4-3 to TRBJ2-7, with D unresolved. The CDR3 sequence is 14 residues long. Germline V gene data show CDR1 as LGHNA and CDR2 as YSLEER. The CDR3 DNA is TGCGCCACCAGCCCCAAGGAAAGCACCTACGAGCAGTATTTC. It translates to CATSPKESTYEQYF.

The CDR3 region is CASNWTVPSINTEAFF. The DNA for the CDR3 is TGTGCCAGCAACTGGACGGTACCTTCGATTAACACTGAAGCTTTCTTT. The gene calls are TRBV12-3 or TRBV12-4 and TRBJ1-1, with D uncertain. Deletions cut 7 bases from V and 2 bases from J, with 20 bases between. There are 16 residues in the CDR3.

Concerning this clonotype: A junction end diverges from the germline sequence, so it may reflect a read error. DNA for the CDR3: TGTGCCAGCTCATCACCGTCTAGCGACCCTTCAGAGCAGTACTTC. Amino acids: CASSSPSSDPSEQYF. V gene TRBV18 combines with J gene TRBJ2-7; D is possibly TRBD2 (6 bases). There are 15 residues in the CDR3. In germline, CDR1 is KGHSH, CDR2 LQKENI.

This clonotype was seen more than once but under ten times. The V gene is TRBV11-2, the J gene TRBJ2-3; 14 bases line up with TRBD2. The germline V gene has CDR1 SGHAT and CDR2 FQNNGV. The CDR3 length is 16 residues. After removal of 6 bases from V and 4 bases from J, the junction contained 6 bases not matched to a gene. CDR3 amino acids: CASSSGLAGVADTQYF. CDR3 DNA: TGTGCCAGCAGTTCGGGACTAGCGGGAGTGGCAGATACGCAGTATTTT.

In its sample, this clonotype was seen many times. Written as DNA, the CDR3 is TGTGCCAGCAGCCTGGGGTTGATCGGGACGGAGTACCAAGAGACCCAGTACTTC. Translating gives CASSLGLIGTEYQETQYF. This chain uses TRBV5-5 with TRBJ2-5; either TRBD1 or TRBD2 may fit D (5 bases each). Deletions cut 4 bases from V and 0 bases from J, with 22 bases between. The CDR3 extends over 18 amino acids. CDR1 and CDR2 (germline): SGHKS, YYEKEE (reference sequence). Full variable domain (missing parts from reference TRBV5-5 and TRBJ2-5): DAGVTQSPTHLIKTRGQQVTLRCSPISGHKSVSWYQQVLGQGPQFIFQYYEKEERGRGNFPDRFSARQFPNYSSELNVNALLLGDSALYLCASSLGLIGTEYQETQYFGPGTRLLVL.

The chain couples TRBV11-1 to TRBJ2-1, with D possibly being TRBD1 or TRBD2 (5 bases each). The CDR3 runs to 15 residues. Trimming removed 5 bases at V and 8 bases at J, with 19 bases between. Germline V gene lookup returns CDR1 SGHAT and CDR2 FQDESV (reference sequence). As DNA, the CDR3 is TGTGCCAGCAGCCTCCAGGGACCGCTGGATGATGAGCAGTTCTTC. This sequence encodes CASSLQGPLDDEQFF.